Detailed here is one TCR beta chain. The antigen remains undetermined. RNA, once extracted, was reverse transcribed into cDNA for use as the sequencing template. TCRdb's table, derived via immunoSEQ multiplex PCR, lists solely in-frame clones and lacks some. The table has 95,000 to 100,000 clones, about 61% seen once. This record belongs to a study of CD8+ T cells in alopecia areata. Findings and limits, study-wide: Tofacitinib did not eliminate many expanded lesional clones from scalp or blood.

Treatment given: oral pan-JAK inhibitor, 5-10 mg twice daily. Alopecia areata patients provided lesional scalp punch biopsies and peripheral blood. Trimming left V 3 bases short and J 2 bases short, with 15 bases between. This CDR3 has 16 amino acids. The rearrangement uses TRBV23-1 and TRBJ2-3, with D possibly being TRBD2 (6 bases). TRBV23-1 is an ORF, and what it does is uncertain. Here the sequenced sample was CD8+ T cells sorted from blood, taken at roughly week 55, from a patient treated with tofacitinib. This sequence was found in a human donor with alopecia areata. CDR3 loop: CASSHLGLIYTDTQYF. The CDR3 bases are TGCGCCAGCAGTCATCTGGGACTTATTTACACAGATACGCAGTATTTT.